The clone carrying this TCR beta chain was found once. The source of the sample is a study of blood T cell repertoires in COVID-19. Original methodology: Counts of nucleated cells, estimated from reference gene primer amplification, were obtained. Libraries were prepared by immunoSEQ multiplex PCR; TCRdb keeps only in-frame clonotypes and omits some of them. V and J calls and clone size are copied from that table; D and trimming were computed from the DNA. The sample consists of 300,000 to 400,000 clones, around 83% of them appearing once. The ends were cut back, 0 bases at V and 1 base at J, with 9 bases in the middle. CDR1 GTSNPN and CDR2 SVGIG come from the germline V gene (reference sequence). The CDR3 is made up of 14 amino acids.

The J gene is TRBJ1-1, the V gene TRBV30; maybe TRBD1 (6 bases). This receptor was identified in a man aged 25 to 45 with active or convalescent COVID-19. The specimen sequenced was peripheral blood. The CDR3 nucleotides are TGTGCCTGGAGTGTACTGGGGGCGAACACTGAAGCTTTCTTT. It translates to CAWSVLGANTEAFF.